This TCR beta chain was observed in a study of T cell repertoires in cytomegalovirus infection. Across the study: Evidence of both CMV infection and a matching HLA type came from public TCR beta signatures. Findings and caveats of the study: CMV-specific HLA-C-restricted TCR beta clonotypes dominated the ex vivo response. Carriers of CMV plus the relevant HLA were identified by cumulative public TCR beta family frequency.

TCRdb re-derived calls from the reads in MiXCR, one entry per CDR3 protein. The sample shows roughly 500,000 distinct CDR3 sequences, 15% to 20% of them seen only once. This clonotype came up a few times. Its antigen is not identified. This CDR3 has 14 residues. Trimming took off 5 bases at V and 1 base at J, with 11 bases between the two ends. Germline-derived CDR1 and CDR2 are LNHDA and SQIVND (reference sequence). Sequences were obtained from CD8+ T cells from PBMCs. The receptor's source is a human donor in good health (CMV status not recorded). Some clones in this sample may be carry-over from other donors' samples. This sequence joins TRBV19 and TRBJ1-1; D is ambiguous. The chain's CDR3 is CASSVPEGNTEAFF. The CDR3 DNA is TGTGCCAGTAGTGTTCCAGAGGGGAACACTGAAGCTTTCTTT.